The 4 T cell receptor beta chains listed next were all sequenced from one sample in a study of identical twins. Using its own MiXCR run on the 5' RACE reads, TCRdb lists one record per CDR3 protein. This sample yields some 1,600,000 distinct CDR3 sequences, of which around 29% are seen a single time; around 0.25% belongs to the top ten. Sequencing input: cord blood. The receptors were gathered from a newborn girl in good health.

The chain joins TRBV20-1 to TRBJ2-3; 12 nucleotides line up with TRBD2. J was trimmed by 0 bases and V by 6 bases; bases with no gene match: 16. This CDR3 region has 19 residues. The germline CDR1 and CDR2 sequences are DFQATT and SNEGSKA (reference sequence). The CDR3 coding sequence is TGCAGTGCCCCTACTTGGGCTAGCGGGAGGGCCCTCAGCACAGATACGCAGTATTTT. It specifies CSAPTWASGRALSTDTQYF.

The chain combines TRBV6-5 with TRBJ1-5; TRBD1 matches 7 bases. The CDR3 length is 15 residues. V shed 2 bases, J shed 9 bases, and the junction held 10 bases outside the gene matches. Per germline, CDR1 MNHEY and CDR2 SVGAGI. Here the CDR3 reads CASSYPQGGKGPQHF. For the CDR3, the DNA is TGTGCCAGCAGTTACCCTCAGGGGGGCAAGGGGCCCCAGCATTTT.

This clonotype was detected a few times. This chain joins TRBV27 and TRBJ1-1; 10 bases are a match to TRBD1. Germline V lookup: CDR1 MNHEY, CDR2 SMNVEV (reference sequence). The CDR3 is 15 amino acids. The junction had 2 bases not matched to a gene; V was cut back by 0 bases and J by 4 bases. CDR3 amino acids: CASSLSWTGGTEAFF. CDR3 nucleotides: TGTGCCAGCAGTTTATCTTGGACAGGGGGCACTGAAGCTTTCTTT.

V usage is TRBV7-2 and J usage is TRBJ1-2; possibly TRBD1 for D (5 bases). The CDR3 is made up of 14 amino acids. The V gene lost 4 bases and the J gene lost 3 bases, with 12 bases spanning the gap. CDR1 and CDR2 from the germline V gene are SGHTA and FQGNSA. The CDR3 loop is CASSSETGYYGYTF. Written as DNA, the CDR3 is TGTGCCAGCAGCTCGGAAACAGGATACTATGGCTACACCTTC.